This TCR beta chain is from a study of vaccination and CD4 T cells after COVID-19. Study summary: The convalescents, six males and four females, included two who were Hispanic. The authors gave control cultures a CEFX pool, an HIV-1 Nef pool, or no peptide.

The treatment here: roughly 10-day PBMC culture with coronavirus spike peptide pools or control peptides (ViraFEST assay). Prior to the COVID-19 pandemic (2011-2018), the unexposed donor's CD4+ T cells were collected. V shed 4 bases and J shed 6 bases, with 19 bases lying between them. Per the germline V gene, CDR1 is SGHTA and CDR2 is FQGNSA. The CDR3 covers 15 residues. The study sequenced cultured CD4+ T cell DNA using the Oncomine TCR Beta short-read assay. TCRdb used MiXCR to reprocess the PCR reads, holding one entry per CDR3 protein. The table lists 9,700 or so distinct CDR3 sequences, approximately 62% of them singletons. Overall study results and limits: 304 of 307 vaccine-specific clones from convalescent patients were spike mono-reactive.

With regard to this clonotype: What it binds is not known.

Source material: CD4+ T cells from blood, cultured in vitro. This receptor was identified in a human donor in good health. The gene calls are TRBV7-2 and TRBJ2-7; the D gene is possibly TRBD2 (7 bases). CDR3 residues: CASSSGAGVIGEQYF. The CDR3 nucleotides read TGTGCCAGCAGCTCGGGGGCGGGAGTAATTGGCGAGCAGTACTTC.